The 24 T cell receptor beta chains listed next were all sequenced from one sample in a study of blood T cells in healthy people across ages. Then a second PCR, running about 6 to 11 cycles, was carried out with a sample-barcoded 5' primer and a J-beta primer mix. Using its own MiXCR run on the 5' RACE reads, TCRdb lists one record per CDR3 protein. The data show 1.5 million to 2 million distinct CDR3 sequences, approximately 30% seen once. The material sequenced was blood. The receptor set was obtained from a woman aged 30 to 39 in good health.

In its sample, this clonotype was seen a few times. V and J are TRBV21-1 and TRBJ2-5; TRBD1 reflects the table's D call only, with no check against the DNA. TRBV21-1 represents a pseudogene. The CDR3 runs 17 residues. The CDR3 region is CASSPPSEKPGEETQYF. The DNA of the CDR3 is TGTGCCAGCAGCCCCCCCTCCGAAAAGCCCGGGGAGGAGACCCAGTACTTC.

This clonotype has more than one count but fewer than ten. The chain is built from TRBV7-9 and TRBJ2-1; D is possibly TRBD2 (5 bases). The germline gives CDR1 SEHNR, CDR2 FQNEAQ (reference sequence). The CDR3 length is 16 residues. V gave up 3 bases and J gave up 8 bases, with 20 bases separating them. CDR3 region: CASSFGRGTRVYEQFF. As DNA, the CDR3 is TGTGCCAGCAGCTTCGGTCGCGGTACTAGAGTGTATGAGCAGTTCTTC.

The CDR3 bases are TGCAGTGCCCCCTCGGGGACTAGCGGGAGGATCTCCTACAATGAGCAGTTCTTC. This sequence encodes CSAPSGTSGRISYNEQFF. The J gene is TRBJ2-1, the V gene TRBV20-1; TRBD2 matches at 15 bases. With V trimmed by 6 bases and J by 0 bases, 9 bases remained unmatched. Germline CDR1 DFQATT, CDR2 SNEGSKA (reference sequence). This CDR3 has 18 amino acids.

The genes are TRBV7-2 and TRBJ2-3, with no clear D. This CDR3 comprises 15 residues. The V gene's germline CDR1 is SGHTA and CDR2 FQGNSA. Trimming took 2 bases from V and 1 from J, leaving 10 bases between them. As DNA, the CDR3 is TGTGCCAGCAGCTTACAGAACGGACGCACAGATACGCAGTATTTT. Protein product: CASSLQNGRTDTQYF.

Points on this clonotype: A single base separates this from a much larger clone, so it may be a read error. CDR3 loop: CASSSPGQGSYNEQYF. Here the CDR3 DNA reads TGTGCCAGCAGCTCTCCGGGACAGGGCTCCTACAATGAGCAGTACTTC. The chain uses TRBV7-9 and TRBJ2-1; 9 bases line up with TRBD1. Matching the DNA end better, TRBJ2-7 makes the J call doubtful. The CDR3 runs to 16 residues. CDR1 and CDR2 (germline): SEHNR, FQNEAQ (reference sequence).

With respect to this clonotype: A junction end diverges from the germline sequence, so it may reflect a read error. The chain combines TRBV9 with TRBJ2-7; D may be TRBD2 (5 bases). The germline V gene encodes CDR1 SGDLS and CDR2 YYNGEE. This CDR3 is built from 14 residues. The CDR3, as DNA: TGTGCCAGCAGCGTAGGAGGGTCCGCCTACGAGCAGGACTTC. Translated, it gives CASSVGGSAYEQDF.

In its sample, this clonotype was seen a few times. The CDR3 bases are TGTGCCAGCAGTGATTCGCAGGGGGCGGACCACTATGGCTACACCTTC. It codes for CASSDSQGADHYGYTF. This chain uses TRBV6-4 with TRBJ1-2; 8 nucleotides match TRBD1. With 3 bases clipped from V and 3 bases from J, the junction kept 9 bases outside the gene matches. The CDR3 runs 16 residues. Germline-derived CDR1 and CDR2 are MRHNA and SNTAGT.

Points on this clonotype: Just one base apart from a much larger clone, this may be a read error. This sequence joins TRBV3-1 and TRBJ1-2, with D uncertain. Looked up from germline, CDR1 is LGHDT and CDR2 is YNNKEL (reference sequence). Deletions cut 0 bases from V and 8 bases from J, with 4 bases between. CDR3 length equals 11 residues. This CDR3 reads CASSQDAGYTF. The DNA for the CDR3 is TGTGCCAGCAGCCAAGATGCCGGCTACACCTTC.

This clonotype occurred a few times. The gene calls are TRBV12-3 or TRBV12-4 and TRBJ2-1, with D maybe TRBD2 (5 bases). V gave up 7 bases and J gave up 6 bases, with 16 bases separating them. The length of the CDR3 is 14 residues. The CDR3 loop is CASNEGSLSNEQFF. In DNA form, the CDR3 reads TGTGCCAGCAATGAGGGCAGCCTCAGCAATGAGCAGTTCTTC.

This clonotype was observed at least ten times. The chain recombines TRBV20-1 with TRBJ2-5, with 8 bases identical to TRBD2. The germline CDR1 and CDR2 sequences are DFQATT and SNEGSKA (reference sequence). The CDR3 spans 16 residues. Trimming at V came to 0 bases and at J to 5 bases, leaving 11 bases not matched to a gene. This CDR3 reads CSARDPMRGVGETQYF. The CDR3 DNA is TGCAGTGCTAGAGATCCGATGCGGGGGGTGGGGGAGACCCAGTACTTC.

The chain employs TRBV19 and TRBJ2-4, with TRBD2 matching 8 bases. The trim removed 3 bases at V and 13 bases at J, leaving 11 bases unmatched. Germline V gene lookup returns CDR1 LNHDA and CDR2 SQIVND (reference sequence). This CDR3 spans 14 amino acids. The CDR3 DNA follows: TGTGCCAGTAGTATTTCTAGCGGGTCGTGGGAGCAGTACTTC. This codes for CASSISSGSWEQYF.

This clonotype was picked up a small number of times. The genes are TRBV7-9 and TRBJ1-5; a possible D gene is TRBD1 (6 bases). V was clipped by 5 bases and J by 3 bases, with 11 bases between them. CDR1 is SEHNR and CDR2 is FQNEAQ in the germline V gene (reference sequence). There are 14 residues in the CDR3. In DNA form, the CDR3 reads TGTGCCAGCAGCAAGGGGGGGGTCAATCAGCCCCAGCATTTT. This sequence encodes CASSKGGVNQPQHF.

This clonotype has just a few counts. This rearrangement joins TRBV7-9 to TRBJ1-2; D remains ambiguous. Trimming left V 5 bases short and J 3 bases short, with 10 bases between. The germline gives CDR1 SEHNR, CDR2 FQNEAQ (reference sequence). The CDR3 runs to 13 residues. The CDR3 loop reads CASSARTDYGYTF. Written as DNA, the CDR3 is TGTGCCAGCAGCGCTCGGACGGACTATGGCTACACCTTC.

A few counts support this clonotype. The chain uses TRBV5-5 and TRBJ2-6, with D tentatively TRBD1 or TRBD2 (5 bases each). Germline V CDR1 and CDR2: SGHKS, YYEKEE (reference sequence). The CDR3 length is 16 residues. V was clipped by 4 bases and J by 2 bases, with 13 bases between them. CDR3 in amino acids: CASSDPGRTGANVLTF. Here the CDR3 DNA reads TGTGCCAGCAGCGACCCGGGGCGGACTGGGGCCAACGTCCTGACTTTC.

The rearrangement joins TRBV20-1 to TRBJ1-5; D is unresolved. The CDR3 covers 15 residues. From germline, CDR1 is DFQATT and CDR2 SNEGSKA (reference sequence). V lost 0 bases, J lost 2 bases, and 11 bases lay in between. DNA for the CDR3: TGCAGTGCTAGAGATACGGATCCTCGCAATCAGCCCCAGCATTTT. Protein sequence: CSARDTDPRNQPQHF.

A remark on this clonotype: One end of the junction does not line up with germline, which may come from a read error. This sequence joins TRBV7-2 and TRBJ2-7, with 8 bases aligning to TRBD2. Germline V gives CDR1 SGHTA, CDR2 FQGNSA. This CDR3 comprises 14 residues. The DNA of the CDR3 is TGTGCCAACAGCTTAGGGACTAGTAATTACGAGCAGTACTTC. Translated: CANSLGTSNYEQYF.

This clonotype was counted ten times or more. The chain couples TRBV29-1 to TRBJ2-7; the match to TRBD1 covers 8 bases. The V and J ends lost 6 bases and 5 bases, in that order; junction bases with no gene match: 6. The CDR3 is 12 amino acids. Per germline, CDR1 SQVTM and CDR2 ANQGSEA. In DNA form, the CDR3 reads TGCAGCGTCGCGGACAGGGCCCACGAGCAGTACTTC. Its protein is CSVADRAHEQYF.

V gene TRBV7-9 combines with J gene TRBJ2-3; unclear D gene. The CDR3 runs to 12 residues. The V and J ends lost 8 bases and 4 bases respectively, with 10 bases between them. CDR1 is SEHNR, CDR2 FQNEAQ, per germline (reference sequence). The CDR3 coding sequence is TGTGCCAGCCGCCCCGAGGCAGATACGCAGTATTTT. It encodes CASRPEADTQYF.

With regard to this clonotype: Given a much more abundant clone one base away, this may be a read error. This chain links TRBV12-3 or TRBV12-4 with TRBJ2-4; 8 bases map to TRBD1. The CDR3 covers 13 residues. V lost 6 bases, J lost 13 bases, and 11 bases stayed unmatched. CDR3 loop: CASSVPGGNEQYF. The CDR3 DNA sequence: TGTGCCAGCAGCGTTCCAGGGGGCAATGAGCAGTACTTC.

This chain joins TRBV12-3 or TRBV12-4 and TRBJ2-3; D ambiguous. Trimming removed 7 bases from V and 4 bases from J, with 9 bases in between. This CDR3 spans 12 amino acids. CDR3 amino acids: CASNRYPDTQYF. The CDR3 bases are TGTGCCAGCAACCGCTATCCAGATACGCAGTATTTT.

The genes are TRBV7-2 and TRBJ1-4; TRBD1 might be the D (6 bases). V was clipped by 4 bases and J by 8 bases, with 11 bases between them. CDR3 length equals 13 residues. The germline CDR1 and CDR2 sequences are SGHTA and FQGNSA. CDR3 sequence (DNA): TGTGCCAGCAGCTATCAGGGGAGGGAAAAACTGTTTTTT. It specifies CASSYQGREKLFF.

The rearrangement joins TRBV5-1 to TRBJ2-1; a possible D gene is TRBD2 (6 bases). This CDR3 contains 17 residues. Looked up from germline, CDR1 is SGHRS and CDR2 is YFSETQ. V lost 2 bases and J lost 0, with 15 bases in between. CDR3 nucleotide sequence: TGCGCCAGCAGCTTCGCCGATAGCGGAAGCTCCTACAATGAGCAGTTCTTC. It codes for CASSFADSGSSYNEQFF. Variable domain in full (rest from reference TRBV5-1 and TRBJ2-1): KAGVTQTPRYLIKTRGQQVTLSCSPISGHRSVSWYQQTPGQGLQFLFEYFSETQRNKGNFPGRFSGRQFSNSRSEMNVSTLELGDSALYLCASSFADSGSSYNEQFFGPGTRLTVL.

The V call is TRBV15, the J call TRBJ2-3; 9 bases are shared with TRBD2. The CDR3 runs 17 residues. J was trimmed by 1 base and V by 4 bases; bases with no gene match: 9. Germline CDR1 LNHNV, CDR2 YYDKDF (reference sequence). The CDR3 DNA reads as TGTGCCACCAGCACCGGACAGTTAGCGGGGGGCACAGATACGCAGTATTTT. This sequence encodes CATSTGQLAGGTDTQYF.

This clonotype has just a few counts. V gene TRBV29-1 combines with J gene TRBJ2-5; 11 nucleotides match TRBD2. CDR3 size: 14 residues. Trimming at V came to 5 bases and at J to 5 bases, leaving 7 bases not matched to a gene. The germline gives CDR1 SQVTM, CDR2 ANQGSEA. The DNA of the CDR3 is TGCAGCGTTAGGATAGCGGGAGGGTTGGAGACCCAGTACTTC. It encodes CSVRIAGGLETQYF.